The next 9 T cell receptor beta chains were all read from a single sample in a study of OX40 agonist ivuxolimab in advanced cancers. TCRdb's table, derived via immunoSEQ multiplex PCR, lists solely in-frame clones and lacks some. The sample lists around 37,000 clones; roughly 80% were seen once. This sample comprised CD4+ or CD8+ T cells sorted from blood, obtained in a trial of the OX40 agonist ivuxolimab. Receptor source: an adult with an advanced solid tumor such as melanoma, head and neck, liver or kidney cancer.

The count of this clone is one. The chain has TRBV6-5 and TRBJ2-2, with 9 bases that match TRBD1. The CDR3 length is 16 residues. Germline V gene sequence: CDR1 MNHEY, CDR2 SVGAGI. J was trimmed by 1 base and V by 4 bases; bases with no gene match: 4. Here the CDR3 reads CASSLTGGENTGELFF. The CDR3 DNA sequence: TGTGCCAGCAGTTTAACAGGGGGCGAGAACACCGGGGAGCTGTTTTTT.

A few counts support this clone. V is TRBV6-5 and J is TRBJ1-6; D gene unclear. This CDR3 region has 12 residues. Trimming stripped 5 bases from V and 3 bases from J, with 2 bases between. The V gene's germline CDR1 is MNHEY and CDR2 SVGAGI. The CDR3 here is CASSNYNSPLHF. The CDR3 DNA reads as TGTGCCAGCAGTAACTATAATTCACCCCTCCACTTT.

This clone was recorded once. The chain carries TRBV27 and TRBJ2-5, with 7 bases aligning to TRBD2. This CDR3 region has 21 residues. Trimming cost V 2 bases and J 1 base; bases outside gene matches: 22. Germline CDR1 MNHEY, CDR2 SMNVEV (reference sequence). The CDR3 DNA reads TGTGCCAGCAGTTTAACCCCCCCAAGGGGCTGGGAGGGTGGGGCCCAAGAGACCCAGTACTTC. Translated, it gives CASSLTPPRGWEGGAQETQYF.

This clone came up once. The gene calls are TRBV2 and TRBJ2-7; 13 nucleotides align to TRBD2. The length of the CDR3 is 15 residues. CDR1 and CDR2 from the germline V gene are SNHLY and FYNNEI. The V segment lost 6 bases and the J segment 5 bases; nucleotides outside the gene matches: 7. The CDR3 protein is CASRDWTSGSHEQYF. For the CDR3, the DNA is TGTGCCAGCAGGGATTGGACTAGCGGGAGCCACGAGCAGTACTTC.

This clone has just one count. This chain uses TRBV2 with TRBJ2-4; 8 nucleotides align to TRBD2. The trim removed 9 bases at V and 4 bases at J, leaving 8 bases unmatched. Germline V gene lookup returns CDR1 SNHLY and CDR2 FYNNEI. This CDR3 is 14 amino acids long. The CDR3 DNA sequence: TGTGCCAGTGAAGCGGGAGTGGTTAAAAACATTCAGTACTTC. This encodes CASEAGVVKNIQYF.

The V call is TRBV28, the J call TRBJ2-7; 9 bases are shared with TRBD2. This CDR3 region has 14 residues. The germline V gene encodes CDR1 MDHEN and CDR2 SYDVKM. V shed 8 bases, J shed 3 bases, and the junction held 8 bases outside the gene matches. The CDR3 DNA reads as TGTGCCAGCGGTTGGGCTAGCGGGGTCTACGAGCAGTACTTC. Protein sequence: CASGWASGVYEQYF.

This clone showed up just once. As DNA, the CDR3 is TGTGCCAGCAGCAGGCCCGGACAGGGGACCTACGAGCAGTACTTC. Translation gives CASSRPGQGTYEQYF. The V gene is TRBV28, the J gene TRBJ2-7, with TRBD1 identical over 9 bases. This CDR3 region has 15 residues. Germline trimming cut 6 bases from V and 2 bases from J; bases unmatched to any gene: 8. CDR1 and CDR2 (germline): MDHEN, SYDVKM.

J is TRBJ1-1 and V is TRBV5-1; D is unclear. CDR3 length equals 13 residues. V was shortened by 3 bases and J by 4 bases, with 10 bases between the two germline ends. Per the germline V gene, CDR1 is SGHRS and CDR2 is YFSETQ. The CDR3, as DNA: TGCGCCAGCAGCTCGTCGGACCGCACTGAAGCTTTCTTT. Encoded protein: CASSSSDRTEAFF. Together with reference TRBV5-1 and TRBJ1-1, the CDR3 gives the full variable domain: KAGVTQTPRYLIKTRGQQVTLSCSPISGHRSVSWYQQTPGQGLQFLFEYFSETQRNKGNFPGRFSGRQFSNSRSEMNVSTLELGDSALYLCASSSSDRTEAFFGQGTRLTVV.

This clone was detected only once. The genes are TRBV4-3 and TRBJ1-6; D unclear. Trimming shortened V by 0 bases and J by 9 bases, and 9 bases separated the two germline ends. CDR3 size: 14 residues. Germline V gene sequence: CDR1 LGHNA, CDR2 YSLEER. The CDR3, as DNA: TGCGCCAGCAGCCAAGACAGGTCTGTTTCACCCCTCCACTTT. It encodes CASSQDRSVSPLHF.